This T cell receptor (beta chain) was observed in a study of blood T cells in healthy people across ages. This clonotype was detected many times. Using a J-beta primer mix together with a sample-barcoded 5' primer, a second PCR was run for roughly 7 to 12 cycles. TCRdb re-called the 5' RACE reads with MiXCR, one entry per CDR3 protein. The sample lists approximately 1.5 million distinct CDR3 sequences; 34% were seen once. Trimming cost V 7 bases and J 2 bases, with 14 bases left between them. CDR3 length: 13 amino acids. The V gene's germline CDR1 is SQVTM and CDR2 ANQGSEA. Sequencing was done on a sample of blood. The sequence derives from a woman aged 25-40 years in good health. The V gene is TRBV29-1, the J gene TRBJ2-5; possibly TRBD2 for D (5 bases). The CDR3 coding sequence is TGCAGCGCCGGATGGGGAGAACAAGAGACCCAGTACTTC. Translating it yields CSAGWGEQETQYF.